What follows is one TCR beta chain and its context. Germline trimming cut 4 bases from V and 3 bases from J; bases unmatched to any gene: 5. This CDR3 comprises 14 residues. CDR1 LGHNA and CDR2 YSLEER come from the germline V gene. These data originate in a study of blood T cell repertoires in COVID-19. Whole-study context: Some COVID-19 samples were acute and others convalescent; all came from the United States, Italy and Spain. T cells, B-cell-depleted T cells, or PBMCs provided the cDNA or gDNA that served as material.

In the original analysis: Reference gene primer amplification gave estimated nucleated cell counts. The table came from immunoSEQ multiplex PCR; TCRdb's copy has only in-frame clones and leaves some out. That table is the source of V, J and clone size, and D and trimming were worked out from the DNA. The sample lists about 300,000 clones, around 92% occurring once. The source material was peripheral blood. This chain uses TRBV4-3 with TRBJ1-2, with 7 bases matching TRBD1. This receptor was obtained from a man between 18 and 35 years old who had recovered from COVID-19. The CDR3 nucleotides are TGCGCCAGCAGCCCCGGACAGGCCTACTATGGCTACACCTTC. It translates to CASSPGQAYYGYTF.